This T cell receptor beta chain was captured in a study of identical twins. General study points: Zero-insertion analyses could be partly confounded by invariant MAIT and iNKT cells. A lower insertion count was a feature of abundant cord blood beta clonotypes, with no such feature in memory repertoires.

Template switching, a step in the protocol, added a universal primer site, and cDNA carried unique molecular identifiers. TCRdb re-called the 5' RACE reads through MiXCR, storing one row per CDR3 protein. The data show hundreds of thousands of distinct CDR3 sequences, roughly 20% seen once. This clonotype was seen a handful of times. The antigen remains unidentified. The CDR3 extends over 15 amino acids. Germline V CDR1 and CDR2: KGHSH, LQKENI. The V end was cut by 2 bases, the J end by 6 bases, with 13 bases between. The sample was also reused in another study, on T cells expressing NK-cell markers.

Sequencing used PBMCs. The sequence was collected from a woman in her late teens or twenties in good health. The rearrangement uses TRBV18 and TRBJ2-2; D is unresolved. As DNA, the CDR3 is TGTGCCAGCTCACCAGGGTACGCCCCCTCCGGGGAGCTGTTTTTT. Amino acid sequence: CASSPGYAPSGELFF.